This is a list of T cell receptor beta chains from one sample in a study of Tregs in tolerant kidney transplant recipients. TCRdb's table, derived via immunoSEQ multiplex PCR, lists solely in-frame clones and lacks some. The sample shows roughly 69,000 clones, roughly nine tenths of them seen only once. The sequencing used CD4+ T cells from blood, collected before the transplant. The source is a human donor who received a combined kidney and bone marrow transplant. Each CDR3 is given with its conserved first and last residue. D genes are given only for firm matches. The size entry is marked missing in some rows and otherwise reads once, few, many or a size class.

size	V	D	J	DNA	CDR3
once	TRBV5-1	NA	TRBJ1-5	TGCGCCAGCAGCTTGGGAGGGAATAGCAATCAGCCCCAGCATTTT	CASSLGGNSNQPQHF
NA	TRBV5-6	NA	TRBJ2-5	TGTGCCAGCAGCTTAGATCGGGGGGAGACCCAGTACTTC	CASSLDRGETQYF
NA	TRBV9	NA	TRBJ1-1	TGTGCCAGCAGCCCCCTATCCGGGAACACTGAAGCTTTCTTT	CASSPLSGNTEAFF
NA	TRBV6-4	NA	TRBJ2-3	TGTGCCAGCAGTGTTGGCGGAGGCACAGATACGCAGTATTTT	CASSVGGGTDTQYF
NA	TRBV28	NA	TRBJ1-4	TGTGCCAGCAGGCACTCCGGGACACGTTCTGAAAAACTGTTTTTT	CASRHSGTRSEKLFF
once	TRBV5-1	TRBD2	TRBJ2-1	TGCGCCAGCAGCCCTGAGACTAGCGTTCAAACGGAGTTCTTC	CASSPETSVQTEFF
NA	TRBV5-4	TRBD2	TRBJ2-1	TGTGCCAGCAGCTTGGGCGGGAGGCCGACATCCAATGAGCAGTTCTTC	CASSLGGRPTSNEQFF
NA	TRBV5-1	TRBD2	TRBJ2-1	TGCGCCAGCAGCACAAGACTAGCGGGATACAATGAGCAGTTCTTC	CASSTRLAGYNEQFF
few	TRBV30	NA	TRBJ1-3	TGTGCCTGCGCGCAGGACAACTCTGGAAACACCATATATTTT	CACAQDNSGNTIYF
NA	TRBV11-2	NA	TRBJ2-7	TGTGCCAGCAGCACACGGGACACCTCTGGTGAGCAGTACTTC	CASSTRDTSGEQYF
NA	TRBV28	NA	TRBJ2-7	TGTGCCAGCGAGCGGTGGGCAGGCTACGAGCAGTACTTC	CASERWAGYEQYF
NA	TRBV15	TRBD2	TRBJ2-7	TGTGCCACCAGCAGTCAGCGGGAGACCGTCCACGAGCAGTACTTC	CATSSQRETVHEQYF
NA	TRBV28	TRBD1	TRBJ2-1	TGTGCCAGCAGTCCCACCGGGACAGGGATGTACAATGAGCAGTTCTTC	CASSPTGTGMYNEQFF
NA	TRBV2	TRBD1	TRBJ1-5	TGTGCCACCAGGTATCAGGGGGGTCAGCCCCAGCATTTT	CATRYQGGQPQHF
NA	TRBV5-1	NA	TRBJ2-7	TGCGCCAGCAGCAAAATAGCGGAGAGCTACGAGCAGTACTTC	CASSKIAESYEQYF
NA	TRBV11-3	TRBD1	TRBJ2-2	TGTGCCAGCAGCTCTGGGACAGCCGAAGGTTACGGGGAGCTGTTTTTT	CASSSGTAEGYGELFF
NA	TRBV5-1	NA	TRBJ1-4	TGCGCCAGCAGCGTGGGACAAAGGAATGAAAAACTGTTTTTT	CASSVGQRNEKLFF
NA	TRBV11-1	NA	TRBJ2-2	TGTGCCAGCAGCTTAGAGCTAGAAAGAAGTGAACGCGGGGAGCTGTTTTTT	CASSLELERSERGELFF
NA	TRBV5-1	TRBD2	TRBJ2-5	TGCGCCAGCAGTCGAACTAGCGTGTACCAAGAGACCCAGTACTTC	CASSRTSVYQETQYF
once	TRBV19	TRBD1	TRBJ2-7	TGTGCCAGTAGTATAGTGATAGACGGGACAGGGGCCTACGAGCAGTACTTC	CASSIVIDGTGAYEQYF
NA	TRBV18	TRBD1	TRBJ2-7	TGTGCCAGCTCACCAGTAACCGGGACAGGGAGAGGCGTCGAACAGTACTTC	CASSPVTGTGRGVEQYF
NA	TRBV9	TRBD1	TRBJ2-5	TGTGCCAGCAGCGAGAGCCTCGGACAGGGTGGAGAGACCCAGTACTTC	CASSESLGQGGETQYF
NA	TRBV19	TRBD2	TRBJ2-1	TGTGCCAGTAGCCACACCGGGGCTAGCGGATACAATGAGCAGTTCTTC	CASSHTGASGYNEQFF
NA	TRBV30	TRBD1	TRBJ1-5	TGTGCCGCTGGGACAGGGGGCAATCAGCCCCAGCATTTT	CAAGTGGNQPQHF
once	TRBV6-5	TRBD2	TRBJ2-5	TGTGCCAGCAGACCTAGCGGGCAAGAGACCCAGTACTTC	CASRPSGQETQYF
NA	TRBV6-5	NA	TRBJ2-7	TGTGCCAGCAGCTCTGAGCGGTACGAGCAGTACTTC	CASSSERYEQYF
NA	TRBV27	NA	TRBJ2-5	TGTGCCAGCAGTCCGCAAGGGGTAGGCGAGACCCAGTACTTC	CASSPQGVGETQYF
NA	TRBV11-2	TRBD2	TRBJ2-5	TGTGCCAGCAGGAAACCGGGACTAGGGCCGGGGAGAGAGACCCAGTACTTC	CASRKPGLGPGRETQYF
NA	TRBV7-2	TRBD1	TRBJ1-2	TGTGCCAGCAGCAAGGGACAGGGCGAGTATGGCTACACCTTC	CASSKGQGEYGYTF
NA	TRBV28	NA	TRBJ1-3	TGTGCCAGCAGTTTGGGGGGGGTACTCTCTGGAAACACCATATATTTT	CASSLGGVLSGNTIYF
NA	TRBV5-1	NA	TRBJ2-3	TGCGCCAGCAGTTCTAGCACAGATACGCAGTATTTT	CASSSSTDTQYF
NA	TRBV29-1	NA	TRBJ1-1	TGCAGCGCCGGGGGGGGCACTGAAGCTTTCTTT	CSAGGGTEAFF
few	TRBV6-6	TRBD1	TRBJ2-7	TGTGCCAGCAGTTACGGACAGGGAGGCGAGCAGTACTTC	CASSYGQGGEQYF
NA	TRBV6-5	NA	TRBJ1-5	TGTGCCAGCAGTTACGAGCTAAACCAGCCCCAGCATTTT	CASSYELNQPQHF
NA	TRBV5-6	NA	TRBJ2-7	TGTGCCAGCAGCGATAGTCGCGAGCAGTACTTC	CASSDSREQYF
NA	TRBV10-2	TRBD2	TRBJ2-2	TGCGCCAGCAGACTAGCGGGAGGGAACACCGGGGAGCTGTTTTTT	CASRLAGGNTGELFF
NA	TRBV4-2	NA	TRBJ2-7	TGTGCCAGCAGCCTCGAATTAGCGGTAGCCTCCTACGAGCAGTACTTC	CASSLELAVASYEQYF
NA	TRBV6-1	TRBD1	TRBJ2-7	TGTGCCAGCAGTTTCTCCGGGACAGGCTACGAGCAGTACTTC	CASSFSGTGYEQYF